There are a few counts of the clone carrying this TCR beta chain. The data originate from a study of cytomegalovirus exposure and HLA in healthy donors. 13 Jbeta primers and 60 Vbeta primers were used for the PCR. Original processing methods: Later work found roughly 80 million unique TCR beta chains, with roughly 11 million shared. Method: immunoSEQ multiplex PCR; TCRdb's copy keeps in-frame clones and lacks some. That table furnishes V, J and clone size, whereas the DNA furnished D and trimming. Among around 190,000 clones listed, around 88% were seen once. The sequencing input was PBMCs. The origin of this receptor is a woman aged 25 to 39 in good health and CMV-seronegative.

As DNA, the CDR3 is TGTGCCAGCAGTGTGCCTCCGGGACAGGGGGGATACGAGCAGTACTTC. Encoded protein: CASSVPPGQGGYEQYF. The genes are TRBV6-1 and TRBJ2-7; 11 bases line up with TRBD1. Germline CDR1 MNHNS, CDR2 SASEGT. Trimming took 4 bases from V and 4 from J; bases not matched to a gene: 9. The CDR3 loop spans 16 amino acids.